One and the same sample provided the 3 T cell receptor beta chains below, sequenced in a study of beta chain features in type 1 diabetes. Study observations and caveats: Shorter TCRB CDR3s, moderately but significantly so, were found in Type 1 diabetes patients in all four CD4+ subsets.

Which antigens these TCRs recognize remains unknown. Investigators reverse transcribed all isolated RNA, so they sequenced expressed TCRB transcripts. Here immunoSEQ multiplex PCR was the method, and the copy in TCRdb shows in-frame clones only, minus some. The profile shows under 200,000 clones, roughly 8% of them singletons. Material: central memory CD4+ T cells from blood. The receptor source for this set is a woman between 18 and 29 years old with type 1 diabetes.

This clone has only a few counts. CDR3 protein: CASSLYGGGGNEKLFF. The CDR3 DNA reads as TGTGCCAGCAGTCTTTATGGGGGGGGTGGAAATGAAAAACTGTTTTTT. The chain combines TRBV28 with TRBJ1-4; maybe TRBD1 (5 bases). V lost 5 bases and J 5 bases, leaving 18 bases between the germline ends. Germline V lookup: CDR1 MDHEN, CDR2 SYDVKM. This CDR3 is built from 16 residues.

There are a few counts of this clone. The J gene is TRBJ2-1, the V gene TRBV29-1; D uncertain. Germline CDR1 SQVTM, CDR2 ANQGSEA. Trimming took 7 bases from V and 1 from J, leaving 8 bases between them. The CDR3 spans 12 residues. The CDR3 bases are TGCAGCGGCCTCGAGTCCTACAATGAGCAGTTCTTC. Its translation: CSGLESYNEQFF.

The V call is TRBV2, the J call TRBJ2-2; 9 bases agree with TRBD2. This CDR3 spans 17 amino acids. Germline V lookup: CDR1 SNHLY, CDR2 FYNNEI. V gave up 5 bases and J gave up 6 bases; unmatched junction bases: 13. Here the CDR3 reads CASSLFGRGGMAGELFF. The CDR3 nucleotides are TGTGCCAGCAGTCTCTTTGGGCGGGGGGGTATGGCCGGGGAGCTGTTTTTT.